The present T cell receptor (beta chain) was sequenced within a study of shared clonotypes between healthy human individuals. Study-level background: Each donor's CD4 naive and CD4 memory cells filled three plates apiece, CD8 naive two, and CD8 memory one. Overall study findings and caveats: In a handful of donors, roughly 5.2% of naive CD4 clonotypes appeared in common.

This CDR3 contains 16 residues. Per germline, CDR1 SGHNT and CDR2 YYREEE (reference sequence). Trimming took 0 bases from V and 12 from J; bases not matched to a gene: 13. Sequenced by immunoSEQ multiplex PCR; TCRdb stores in-frame clones only, minus some. The table lists about 2.3 million clones, just over 90% of them singletons. As concerns this clone: Its antigen is as yet unknown.

Sequencing input: naive CD4+ T cells from PBMCs. Documented subset: CD45RA+ positively selected. The clonotype comes from a man between 18 and 29 years old in good health. Some clones in this sample may be carry-over from other donors' samples. The gene calls are TRBV5-4 and TRBJ2-1; 9 bases align to TRBD2. CDR3: CASSLAASGIPVRQFF. The CDR3 DNA reads TGTGCCAGCAGCTTGGCGGCTAGCGGGATACCGGTGCGGCAGTTCTTC.